These 28 T cell receptor beta chains originate from one sample sequenced in a study of T cell changes during pregnancy in multiple sclerosis. Method: immunoSEQ multiplex PCR; TCRdb's copy keeps in-frame clones and lacks some. The sample lists about 38,000 clones; around nine tenths were seen once. Sequenced here: CD4+ T cells from peripheral blood mononuclear cells, sampled after pregnancy. The source is a female donor in good health, enrolled as a control in a pregnancy study.

V gene TRBV5-1 combines with J gene TRBJ1-2; 10 bases map to TRBD1. The CDR3 contains 14 residues. J lost 3 bases, V lost 4 bases, and 3 bases had no gene match. Germline V lookup: CDR1 SGHRS, CDR2 YFSETQ. The CDR3 spells CASSEGTGDYGYTF. CDR3 sequence (DNA): TGCGCCAGCAGCGAGGGGACAGGGGACTATGGCTACACCTTC.

This chain connects TRBV5-1 to TRBJ2-3; the D gene is possibly TRBD1 (5 bases). This CDR3 comprises 15 residues. Germline V gives CDR1 SGHRS, CDR2 YFSETQ. V was trimmed by 0 bases and J by 2 bases, leaving 10 bases between them. The CDR3 is CASSLGGVSTDTQYF. Written as DNA, the CDR3 is TGCGCCAGCAGCTTGGGGGGCGTATCCACAGATACGCAGTATTTT.

This rearrangement joins TRBV7-2 to TRBJ1-5; D is ambiguous. From germline, CDR1 is SGHTA and CDR2 FQGNSA. The CDR3 is 13 amino acids. Trimming removed 0 bases from V and 10 bases from J, with 10 bases in between. CDR3 sequence: CASSLATKLPQHF. For the CDR3, the DNA is TGTGCCAGCAGCTTAGCAACTAAACTACCCCAGCATTTT. Full variable domain (outside the CDR3, taken from reference TRBV7-2 and TRBJ1-5): GAGVSQSPSNKVTEKGKDVELRCDPISGHTALYWYRQSLGQGLEFLIYFQGNSAPDKSGLPSDRFSAERTGGSVSTLTIQRTQQEDSAVYLCASSLATKLPQHFGDGTRLSIL.

The genes are TRBV6-4 and TRBJ2-1; 12 positions match TRBD2. With 4 bases clipped from V and 7 bases from J, the junction kept 5 bases outside the gene matches. The germline CDR1 and CDR2 sequences are MRHNA and SNTAGT. This CDR3 has 15 residues. The CDR3 is CASSAGTSGWNEQFF. DNA of the CDR3: TGTGCCAGCAGTGCCGGGACTAGCGGGTGGAATGAGCAGTTCTTC.

The V gene is TRBV7-2, the J gene TRBJ1-2, with D perhaps matching TRBD1 (6 bases). The CDR3 contains 14 residues. The germline V gene has CDR1 SGHTA and CDR2 FQGNSA. V lost 4 bases and J 5 bases, leaving 14 bases between the germline ends. CDR3 sequence (DNA): TGTGCCAGCAGCTCCACAGGGTTAGGTTATGGCTACACCTTC. It specifies CASSSTGLGYGYTF.

This clone was recorded once. The V and J genes are TRBV6-5 and TRBJ2-5; perhaps TRBD1 as D (7 bases). With 1 base removed from V and 5 bases from J, the gap between germline ends came to 14 bases. This CDR3 has 15 amino acids. Germline V gene data show CDR1 as MNHEY and CDR2 as SVGAGI. DNA for the CDR3: TGTGCCAGCAGTTACTTTGGAGGGGGCCGGGAGACCCAGTACTTC. It encodes CASSYFGGGRETQYF.

This clone was picked up a small number of times. The chain has TRBV11-2 and TRBJ2-5, with a weak D call TRBD2 (6 bases). Trimming took 2 bases from V and 2 from J, leaving 12 bases between them. This CDR3 region has 15 residues. In germline, CDR1 is SGHAT, CDR2 FQNNGV. CDR3 nucleotide sequence: TGTGCCAGCAGCTTATTTGCGGGGCTTCAAGAGACCCAGTACTTC. It yields the protein CASSLFAGLQETQYF.

CDR3 amino acids: CASQTRRGPYEQYF. CDR3 bases: TGTGCCAGCCAAACGCGCAGGGGCCCCTACGAGCAGTACTTC. V and J are TRBV6-6 and TRBJ2-7, with D maybe TRBD1 (6 bases). The germline V gene has CDR1 MNHNY and CDR2 SVGAGI (reference sequence). The germline V and J ends were trimmed by 8 bases and 2 bases, with 16 bases remaining between them. This CDR3 is 14 amino acids long.

This chain links TRBV4-2 with TRBJ2-3; D perhaps matches TRBD1 (6 bases). From germline, CDR1 is LGHNA and CDR2 YNFKEQ. Deletions cut 0 bases from V and 2 bases from J, with 15 bases between. CDR3 length: 17 amino acids. This chain's CDR3 is CASSQDGQSLYTDTQYF. DNA of the CDR3: TGTGCCAGCAGCCAAGATGGACAGAGCCTTTACACAGATACGCAGTATTTT.

J is TRBJ1-1 and V is TRBV11-2; 7 nucleotides line up with TRBD1. The germline V gene encodes CDR1 SGHAT and CDR2 FQNNGV. This CDR3 contains 14 residues. Germline trimming cut 7 bases from V and 5 bases from J; bases unmatched to any gene: 10. The CDR3 loop reads CASTRGGRTTEAFF. For the CDR3, the DNA is TGTGCCAGCACCCGAGGGGGCCGCACGACTGAAGCTTTCTTT.

The chain carries TRBV30 and TRBJ1-4, with D possibly matching TRBD1 (6 bases). The CDR3 covers 13 residues. Germline CDR1 GTSNPN, CDR2 SVGIG (reference sequence). V lost 7 bases, J lost 5 bases, and 14 bases lay in between. The CDR3 is CASRGGMNEKLFF. CDR3 DNA: TGTGCCTCAAGGGGGGGGATGAATGAAAAACTGTTTTTT.

This clone was detected a few times. The CDR3 sequence is CASSSVPNEKLFF. CDR3 sequence (DNA): TGTGCCAGCAGCTCCGTCCCTAATGAAAAACTGTTTTTT. This chain connects TRBV5-4 to TRBJ1-4; D remains ambiguous. V was cut by 3 bases and J by 3 bases, with 6 bases left in between. The CDR3 loop spans 13 amino acids. Per germline, CDR1 SGHNT and CDR2 YYREEE (reference sequence).

The genes are TRBV30 and TRBJ2-7; 7 bases are a match to TRBD1. CDR1 and CDR2 from the germline V gene are GTSNPN and SVGIG (reference sequence). This CDR3 comprises 14 residues. V lost 1 base, J lost 3 bases, and 6 bases stayed unmatched. CDR3 in amino acids: CAWSGGSGGYEQYF. The CDR3 nucleotides are TGTGCCTGGAGTGGAGGGTCAGGGGGCTACGAGCAGTACTTC.

The chain recombines TRBV29-1 with TRBJ2-3; the D gene is possibly TRBD1 (6 bases). This CDR3 has 14 amino acids. Germline V gene sequence: CDR1 SQVTM, CDR2 ANQGSEA. V lost 0 bases and J lost 6, with 13 bases in between. CDR3 sequence: CSVEDPGRGDTQYF. The CDR3 region has the DNA TGCAGCGTTGAAGATCCCGGAAGGGGGGATACGCAGTATTTT.

The V gene is TRBV18, the J gene TRBJ1-1; perhaps TRBD1 as D (5 bases). The CDR3 has 13 amino acids. V lost 6 bases and J lost 10, with 18 bases in between. The germline V gene has CDR1 KGHSH and CDR2 LQKENI. CDR3 in DNA: TGTGCCAGCTCCCGCGGGACCGATCCTCGAGCTTTCTTT. This codes for CASSRGTDPRAFF.

This sequence joins TRBV2 and TRBJ2-1, with 11 bases lining up with TRBD2. The CDR3 runs to 15 residues. V dropped 8 bases and J dropped 3; count of bases not matched to a gene: 6. CDR1 and CDR2 from the germline V gene are SNHLY and FYNNEI. The CDR3 bases are TGTGCCAGCGCTCCGGGACTAGCGGACTACAATGAGCAGTTCTTC. It is translated as CASAPGLADYNEQFF.

V is TRBV5-1 and J is TRBJ1-3, with D perhaps matching TRBD1 (5 bases). CDR1 is SGHRS, CDR2 YFSETQ, per germline. The ends were cut back, 4 bases at V and 1 base at J, with 9 bases in the middle. This CDR3 contains 14 residues. The CDR3 reads CASSPGGSGNTIYF. CDR3 in DNA: TGCGCCAGCAGCCCTGGGGGGTCTGGAAACACCATATATTTT.

This chain joins TRBV30 and TRBJ2-3; 9 bases align to TRBD2. This CDR3 comprises 14 residues. V was clipped by 5 bases and J by 2 bases; unmatched bases: 5. CDR1 and CDR2 (germline): GTSNPN, SVGIG (reference sequence). CDR3 in amino acids: CAWGRLAVTDTQYF. DNA for the CDR3: TGTGCCTGGGGGAGACTAGCGGTCACAGATACGCAGTATTTT.

This rearrangement joins TRBV7-9 to TRBJ2-5; the D gene is possibly TRBD2 (6 bases). Germline V gene data show CDR1 as SEHNR and CDR2 as FQNEAQ (reference sequence). The germline V and J ends were trimmed by 8 bases and 2 bases, with 15 bases remaining between them. This CDR3 region has 14 residues. The CDR3 DNA reads as TGTGCCAGCTACCGCGGGGACGTTCAAGAGACCCAGTACTTC. Translating it yields CASYRGDVQETQYF.

The rearrangement uses TRBV27 and TRBJ2-3; D ambiguous. V was shortened by 9 bases and J by 2 bases, with 12 bases between the two germline ends. The CDR3 has 13 residues. Germline loops: CDR1 MNHEY, CDR2 SMNVEV (reference sequence). CDR3 loop: CASSTWATDTQYF. In DNA, the CDR3 is TGTGCCAGTTCGACGTGGGCCACAGATACGCAGTATTTT.

V is TRBV15 and J is TRBJ1-3; 7 positions agree with TRBD1. The CDR3 spans 14 residues. Germline V gives CDR1 LNHNV, CDR2 YYDKDF (reference sequence). V was clipped by 5 bases and J by 4 bases; unmatched bases: 5. The chain's CDR3 is CATSSGGVGNTIYF. CDR3 coding DNA: TGTGCCACCAGCTCAGGGGGAGTGGGAAACACCATATATTTT.

The rearrangement uses TRBV29-1 and TRBJ1-2; D is uncertain. CDR1 is SQVTM, CDR2 ANQGSEA, per germline. The CDR3 is 12 residues long. V was shortened by 6 bases and J by 0 bases, with 8 bases between the two germline ends. The CDR3 region has the DNA TGCAGCGTGCGAGGCGCTAACTATGGCTACACCTTC. Its translation: CSVRGANYGYTF. The full variable domain, in which reference TRBV29-1 and TRBJ1-2 provide the parts outside the CDR3, is SAVISQKPSRDICQRGTSLTIQCQVDSQVTMMFWYRQQPGQSLTLIATANQGSEATYESGFVIDKFPISRPNLTFSTLTVSNMSPEDSSIYLCSVRGANYGYTFGSGTRLTVV.

This clone was seen once. V and J are TRBV4-3 and TRBJ1-4, with D unclear. Germline V gives CDR1 LGHNA, CDR2 YSLEER. The length of the CDR3 is 18 residues. V dropped 0 bases and J dropped 6 bases, with 20 bases sitting between them. CDR3 loop: CASSQEAPGVGMDEKLFF. CDR3 nucleotide sequence: TGCGCCAGCAGCCAAGAAGCGCCCGGGGTGGGGATGGATGAAAAACTGTTTTTT.

The rearrangement joins TRBV11-2 to TRBJ2-3; perhaps TRBD1 as D (7 bases). From germline, CDR1 is SGHAT and CDR2 FQNNGV. Trimming pared 1 base from V and 4 bases from J, leaving 12 bases between. The CDR3 loop spans 15 amino acids. CDR3 region: CASSLAGGRADTQYF. The CDR3 bases are TGTGCCAGCAGCTTAGCAGGGGGGCGGGCAGATACGCAGTATTTT.

In its sample, this clone was seen a few times. The chain carries TRBV6-5 and TRBJ1-5; 9 bases agree with TRBD1. This CDR3 has 15 amino acids. Germline V CDR1 and CDR2: MNHEY, SVGAGI. The V gene end was trimmed by 6 bases and the J gene end by 8 bases; junction bases not matched to a gene: 11. DNA for the CDR3: TGTGCCAGCAGCTCCGGGACAGGGTGGGAAAAGCCCCAGCATTTT. Residues: CASSSGTGWEKPQHF.

V is TRBV7-9 and J is TRBJ1-1, with D unresolved. Trimming removed 6 bases from V and 8 bases from J, with 10 bases in between. The CDR3 length is 11 residues. CDR1 SEHNR and CDR2 FQNEAQ come from the germline V gene (reference sequence). CDR3 nucleotide sequence: TGTGCCAGCAGTTACCCGGGGGAAGCTTTCTTT. Translating it yields CASSYPGEAFF.

This sequence joins TRBV30 and TRBJ2-1, with TRBD2 matching over 7 bases. The CDR3 totals 15 residues. Per germline, CDR1 GTSNPN and CDR2 SVGIG (reference sequence). J was trimmed by 3 bases and V by 2 bases; bases with no gene match: 7. The CDR3 DNA is TGTGCCTGGAGTTTTGGGGGGGTCAACTACAATGAGCAGTTCTTC. It yields the protein CAWSFGGVNYNEQFF. Variable domain in full (rest from reference TRBV30 and TRBJ2-1): SQTIHQWPATLVQPVGSPLSLECTVEGTSNPNLYWYRQAAGRGLQLLFYSVGIGQISSEVPQNLSASRPQDRQFILSSKKLLLSDSGFYLCAWSFGGVNYNEQFFGPGTRLTVL.

This chain connects TRBV18 to TRBJ2-5, with 11 bases matching TRBD1. V lost 3 bases and J lost 5; bases outside the gene matches: 8. The V gene's germline CDR1 is KGHSH and CDR2 LQKENI. CDR3 size: 16 residues. In nucleotides, the CDR3 is TGTGCCAGCTCACCGGCGGACAGGGGGCATGGGGAGACCCAGTACTTC. Its protein product is CASSPADRGHGETQYF.